Sequencing of this T cell receptor beta chain was carried out in a study of blood T cell repertoires in COVID-19. In the study overall: From the United States, Italy and Spain came samples of acute and convalescent COVID-19.

Produced via immunoSEQ multiplex PCR; TCRdb's table is partial and in-frame only. This table holds 160,000 or so clones, approximately 79% found once. This sequence was found in a woman between 55 and 75 years old with COVID-19, enrolled during active disease. The source material was peripheral blood.

CDR3 in amino acids: CASSSRTGLSYNEQFF. CDR3 coding DNA: TGTGCCAGCAGCTCCCGCACAGGGCTATCCTACAATGAGCAGTTCTTC. This chain uses TRBV7-2 with TRBJ2-1, with TRBD1 as a possible D gene (6 bases). CDR3 size: 16 residues. Germline V gene data show CDR1 as SGHTA and CDR2 as FQGNSA. V was cut by 4 bases and J by 1 base, with 14 bases left in between.